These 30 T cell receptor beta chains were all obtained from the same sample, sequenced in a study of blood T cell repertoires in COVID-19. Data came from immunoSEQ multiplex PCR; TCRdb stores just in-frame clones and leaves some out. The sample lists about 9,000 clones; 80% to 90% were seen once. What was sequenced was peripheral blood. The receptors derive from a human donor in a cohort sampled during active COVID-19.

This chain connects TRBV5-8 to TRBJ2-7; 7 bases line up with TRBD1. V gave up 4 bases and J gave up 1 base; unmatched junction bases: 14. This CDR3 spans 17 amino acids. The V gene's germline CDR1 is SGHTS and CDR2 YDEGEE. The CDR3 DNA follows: TGTGCCAGCAGCGACAGGGTAGAGCGTCTTCTTTCCTACGAGCAGTACTTC. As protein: CASSDRVERLLSYEQYF.

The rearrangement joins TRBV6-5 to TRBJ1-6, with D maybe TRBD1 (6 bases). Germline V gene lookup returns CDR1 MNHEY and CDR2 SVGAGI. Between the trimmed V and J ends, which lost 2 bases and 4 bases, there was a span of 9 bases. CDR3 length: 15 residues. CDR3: CASSYETGYNSPLHF. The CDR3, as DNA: TGTGCCAGCAGTTACGAGACAGGTTATAATTCACCCCTCCACTTT.

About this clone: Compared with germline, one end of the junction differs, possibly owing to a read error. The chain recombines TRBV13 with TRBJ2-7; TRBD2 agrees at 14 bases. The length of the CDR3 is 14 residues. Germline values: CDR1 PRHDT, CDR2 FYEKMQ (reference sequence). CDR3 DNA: TGTGCCAGCAGCTTGGGACTAGCGGGAGAGGGGTGGGGCTTC. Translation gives CASSLGLAGEGWGF.

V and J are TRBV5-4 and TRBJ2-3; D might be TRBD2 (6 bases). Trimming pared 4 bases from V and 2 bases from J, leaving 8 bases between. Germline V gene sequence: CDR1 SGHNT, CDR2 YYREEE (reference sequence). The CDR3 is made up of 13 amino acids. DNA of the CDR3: TGTGCCAGCAGCCGGGGGTCCACAGATACGCAGTATTTT. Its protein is CASSRGSTDTQYF.

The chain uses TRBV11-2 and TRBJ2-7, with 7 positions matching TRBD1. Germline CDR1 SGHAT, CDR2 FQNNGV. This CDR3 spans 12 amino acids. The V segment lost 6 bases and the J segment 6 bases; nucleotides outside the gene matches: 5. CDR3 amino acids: CASSSYRGEQYF. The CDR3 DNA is TGTGCCAGCAGTTCCTACAGGGGCGAGCAGTACTTC.

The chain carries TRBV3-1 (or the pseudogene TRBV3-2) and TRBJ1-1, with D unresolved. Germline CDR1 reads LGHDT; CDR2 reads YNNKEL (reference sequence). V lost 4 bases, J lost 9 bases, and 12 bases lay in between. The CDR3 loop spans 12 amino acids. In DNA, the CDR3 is TGTGCCAGCAGCCCATATGGGAGCAAAGCTTTCTTT. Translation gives CASSPYGSKAFF.

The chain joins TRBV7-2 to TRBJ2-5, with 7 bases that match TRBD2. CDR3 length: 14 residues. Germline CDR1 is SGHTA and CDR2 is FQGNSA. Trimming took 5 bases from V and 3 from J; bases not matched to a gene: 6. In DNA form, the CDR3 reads TGTGCCAGCAGCGCGAGAGCGGGGAAAGAGACCCAGTACTTC. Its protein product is CASSARAGKETQYF. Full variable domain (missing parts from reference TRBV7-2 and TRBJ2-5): GAGVSQSPSNKVTEKGKDVELRCDPISGHTALYWYRQSLGQGLEFLIYFQGNSAPDKSGLPSDRFSAERTGGSVSTLTIQRTQQEDSAVYLCASSARAGKETQYFGPGTRLLVL.

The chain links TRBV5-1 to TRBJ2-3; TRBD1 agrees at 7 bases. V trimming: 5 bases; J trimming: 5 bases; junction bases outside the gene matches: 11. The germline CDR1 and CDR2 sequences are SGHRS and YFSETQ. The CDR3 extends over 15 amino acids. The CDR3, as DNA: TGCGCCAGCAGAGGGACAGTCCTTGTAGGAGATACGCAGTATTTT. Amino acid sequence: CASRGTVLVGDTQYF.

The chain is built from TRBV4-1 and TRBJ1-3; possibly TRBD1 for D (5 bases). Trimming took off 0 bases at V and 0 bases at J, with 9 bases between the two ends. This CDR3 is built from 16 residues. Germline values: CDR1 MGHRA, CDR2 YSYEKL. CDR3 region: CASSQEGLTSGNTIYF. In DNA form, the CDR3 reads TGCGCCAGCAGCCAAGAGGGGCTGACCTCTGGAAACACCATATATTTT.

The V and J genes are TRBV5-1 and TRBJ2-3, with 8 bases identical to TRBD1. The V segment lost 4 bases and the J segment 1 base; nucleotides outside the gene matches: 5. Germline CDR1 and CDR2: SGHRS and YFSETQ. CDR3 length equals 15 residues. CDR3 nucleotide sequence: TGCGCCAGCAGCACCGGACAGGGCGGCACAGATACGCAGTATTTT. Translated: CASSTGQGGTDTQYF.

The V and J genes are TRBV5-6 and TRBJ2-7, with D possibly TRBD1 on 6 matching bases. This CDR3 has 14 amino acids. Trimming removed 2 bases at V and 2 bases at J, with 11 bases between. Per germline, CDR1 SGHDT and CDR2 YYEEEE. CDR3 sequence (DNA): TGTGCCAGCAGCTTCGGGACACCGACCTACGAGCAGTACTTC. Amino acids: CASSFGTPTYEQYF.

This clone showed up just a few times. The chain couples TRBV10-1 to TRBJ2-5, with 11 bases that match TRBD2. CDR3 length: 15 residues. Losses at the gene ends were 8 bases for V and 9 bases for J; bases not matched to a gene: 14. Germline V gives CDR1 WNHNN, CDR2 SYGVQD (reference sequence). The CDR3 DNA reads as TGCGCCAGCGTCTGCACTAGCGGGAGAGCTTCGGCCCAGTACTTC. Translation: CASVCTSGRASAQYF.

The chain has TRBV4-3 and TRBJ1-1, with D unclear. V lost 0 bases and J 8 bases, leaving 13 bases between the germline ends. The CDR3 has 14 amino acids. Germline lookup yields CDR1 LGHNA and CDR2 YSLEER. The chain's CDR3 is CASSQDRAGLEAFF. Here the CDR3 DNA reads TGCGCCAGCAGCCAAGATAGGGCGGGTCTCGAAGCTTTCTTT.

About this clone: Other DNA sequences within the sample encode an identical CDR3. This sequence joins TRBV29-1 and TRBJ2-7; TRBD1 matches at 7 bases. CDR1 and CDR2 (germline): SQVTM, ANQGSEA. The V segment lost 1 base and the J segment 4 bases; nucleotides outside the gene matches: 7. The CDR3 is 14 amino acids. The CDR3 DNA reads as TGCAGCGTTGAAGTAGACAGGGTGGGTTACGAGCAGTACTTC. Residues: CSVEVDRVGYEQYF.

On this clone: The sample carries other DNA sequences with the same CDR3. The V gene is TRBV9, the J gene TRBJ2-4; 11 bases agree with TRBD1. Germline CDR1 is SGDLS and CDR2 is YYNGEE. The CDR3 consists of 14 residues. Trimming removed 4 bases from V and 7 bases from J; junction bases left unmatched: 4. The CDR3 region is CASSPGTGGNIQYF. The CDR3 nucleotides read TGTGCCAGCAGCCCCGGGACAGGGGGTAACATTCAGTACTTC. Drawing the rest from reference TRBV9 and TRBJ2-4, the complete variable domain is DSGVTQTPKHLITATGQRVTLRCSPRSGDLSVYWYQQSLDQGLQFLIQYYNGEERAKGNILERFSAQQFPDLHSELNLSSLELGDSALYFCASSPGTGGNIQYFGAGTRLSVL.

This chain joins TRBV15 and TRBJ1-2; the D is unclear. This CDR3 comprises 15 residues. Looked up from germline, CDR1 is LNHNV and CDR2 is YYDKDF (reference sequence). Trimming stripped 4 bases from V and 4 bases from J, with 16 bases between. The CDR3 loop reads CATSTLDSGGYGYTF. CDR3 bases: TGTGCCACCAGCACCTTAGACTCCGGTGGCTATGGCTACACCTTC.

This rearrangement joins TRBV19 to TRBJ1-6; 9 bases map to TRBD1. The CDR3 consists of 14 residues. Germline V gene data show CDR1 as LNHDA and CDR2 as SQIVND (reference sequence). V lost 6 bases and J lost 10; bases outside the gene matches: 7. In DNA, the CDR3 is TGTGCCAGTAGGTACAGGGGGCGAGAGTCACCCCTCCACTTT. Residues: CASRYRGRESPLHF.

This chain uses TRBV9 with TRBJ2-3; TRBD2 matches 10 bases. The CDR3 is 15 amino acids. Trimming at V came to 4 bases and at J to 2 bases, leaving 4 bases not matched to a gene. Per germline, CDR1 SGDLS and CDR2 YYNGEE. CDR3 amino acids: CASSRTSGYTDTQYF. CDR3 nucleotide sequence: TGTGCCAGCAGCCGGACTAGCGGATACACAGATACGCAGTATTTT. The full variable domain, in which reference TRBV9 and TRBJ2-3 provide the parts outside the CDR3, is DSGVTQTPKHLITATGQRVTLRCSPRSGDLSVYWYQQSLDQGLQFLIQYYNGEERAKGNILERFSAQQFPDLHSELNLSSLELGDSALYFCASSRTSGYTDTQYFGPGTRLTVL.

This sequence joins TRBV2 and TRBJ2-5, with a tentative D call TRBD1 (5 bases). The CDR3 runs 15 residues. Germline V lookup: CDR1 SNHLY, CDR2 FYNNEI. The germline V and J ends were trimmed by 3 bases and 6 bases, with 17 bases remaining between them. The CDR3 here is CASSEWGRSLKTQYF. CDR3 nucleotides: TGTGCCAGCAGTGAGTGGGGCAGGTCTCTGAAGACCCAGTACTTC.

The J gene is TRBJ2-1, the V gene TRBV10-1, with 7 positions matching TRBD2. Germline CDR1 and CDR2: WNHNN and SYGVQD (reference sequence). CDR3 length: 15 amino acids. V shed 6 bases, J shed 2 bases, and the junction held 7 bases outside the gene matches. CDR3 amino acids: CASSSGTNAYNEQFF. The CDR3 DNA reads TGCGCCAGCAGCTCCGGGACTAACGCCTACAATGAGCAGTTCTTC.

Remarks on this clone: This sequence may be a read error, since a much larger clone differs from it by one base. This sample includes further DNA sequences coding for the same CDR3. The CDR3 nucleotides are TGTGCCAGCAGTCGGGACAGCTCCTACGAGCAGTACTTC. Protein: CASSRDSSYEQYF. The gene calls are TRBV12-3 or TRBV12-4 and TRBJ2-7; 7 nucleotides line up with TRBD1. The trim removed 5 bases at V and 0 bases at J, leaving 1 base unmatched. The CDR3 has 13 residues.

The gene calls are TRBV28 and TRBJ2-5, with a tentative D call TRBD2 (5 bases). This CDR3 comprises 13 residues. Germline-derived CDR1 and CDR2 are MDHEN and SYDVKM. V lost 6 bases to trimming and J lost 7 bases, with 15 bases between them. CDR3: CASSFRTSGTQYF. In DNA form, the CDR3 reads TGTGCCAGCAGCTTCAGGACTTCGGGGACCCAGTACTTC.

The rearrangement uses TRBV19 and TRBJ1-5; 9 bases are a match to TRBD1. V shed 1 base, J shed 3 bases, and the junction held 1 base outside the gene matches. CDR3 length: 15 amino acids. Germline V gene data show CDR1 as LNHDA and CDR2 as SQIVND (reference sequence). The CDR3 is CASSIVQGANQPQHF. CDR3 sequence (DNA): TGTGCCAGTAGTATAGTACAGGGGGCCAATCAGCCCCAGCATTTT.

The CDR3 region is CASSPPTGYYEQYF. DNA for the CDR3: TGTGCCAGCTCACCACCGACAGGGTACTACGAGCAGTACTTC. The V gene is TRBV18, the J gene TRBJ2-7; 7 nucleotides agree with TRBD1. Germline trimming cut 0 bases from V and 3 bases from J; bases unmatched to any gene: 2. The CDR3 runs 14 residues. The V gene's germline CDR1 is KGHSH and CDR2 LQKENI.

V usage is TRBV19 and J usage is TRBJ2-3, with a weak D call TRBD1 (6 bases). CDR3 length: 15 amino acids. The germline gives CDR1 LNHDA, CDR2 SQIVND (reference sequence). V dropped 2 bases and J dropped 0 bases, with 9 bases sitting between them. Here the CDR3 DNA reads TGTGCCAGTAGTATAATGGGGGCAAGCACAGATACGCAGTATTTT. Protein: CASSIMGASTDTQYF.

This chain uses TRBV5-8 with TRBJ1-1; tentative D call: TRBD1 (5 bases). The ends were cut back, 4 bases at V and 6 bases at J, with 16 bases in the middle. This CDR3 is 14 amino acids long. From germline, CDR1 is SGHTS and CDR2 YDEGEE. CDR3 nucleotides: TGTGCCAGCAGCCCAGGGAGGGAGTTCTCTGAAGCTTTCTTT. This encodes CASSPGREFSEAFF.

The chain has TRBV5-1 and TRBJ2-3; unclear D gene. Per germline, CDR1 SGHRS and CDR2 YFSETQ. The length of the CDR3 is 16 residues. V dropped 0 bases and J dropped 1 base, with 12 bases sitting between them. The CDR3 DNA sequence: TGCGCCAGCAGCTTGGGACACCCAGGCGGCACAGATACGCAGTATTTT. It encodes CASSLGHPGGTDTQYF.

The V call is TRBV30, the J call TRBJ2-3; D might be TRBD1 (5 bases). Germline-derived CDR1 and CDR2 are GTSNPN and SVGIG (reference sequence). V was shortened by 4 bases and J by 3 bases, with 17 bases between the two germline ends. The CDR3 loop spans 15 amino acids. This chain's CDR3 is CAWTLGLVGTDTQYF. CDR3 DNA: TGTGCCTGGACTCTGGGGCTAGTAGGTACAGATACGCAGTATTTT.

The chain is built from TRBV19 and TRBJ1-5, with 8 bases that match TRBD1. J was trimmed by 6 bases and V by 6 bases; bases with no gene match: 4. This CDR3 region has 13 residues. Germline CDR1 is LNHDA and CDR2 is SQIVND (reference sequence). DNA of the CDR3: TGTGCCAGTAGGACAGGGGTTACTCAGCCCCAGCATTTT. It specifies CASRTGVTQPQHF.

CDR3 amino acids: CASSLRAPDRIPYNEQFF. The CDR3 bases are TGTGCCAGCAGCTTAAGGGCCCCAGACAGGATTCCCTACAATGAGCAGTTCTTC. The J gene is TRBJ2-1, the V gene TRBV7-9, with D possibly being TRBD1 (6 bases). The V gene lost 2 bases and the J gene lost 2 bases, with 19 bases spanning the gap. This CDR3 region has 18 residues. Germline-derived CDR1 and CDR2 are SEHNR and FQNEAQ (reference sequence).